The 26 T cell receptor beta chains in this list originate from one sample, sequenced in a study of tumor-infiltrating lymphocytes in primary liver carcinoma. TCR beta cDNA came from about 500 ng total RNA, primed with a constant-region primer. Employing slightly modified ARM-PCR, three nested multiplex PCR rounds were run, and these gave rise to the TCR beta libraries. In the first two PCR rounds, TRBV1-TRBV30 forward primers were paired with a C-beta reverse primer, and each round lasted around 10 cycles. TCRdb reprocessed the multiplex PCR reads via MiXCR and lists one record per CDR3 protein. The data show more than 40,000 distinct CDR3 sequences, 71% seen once. Investigators took RNA and DNA out together from roughly 21-30 mg of unsorted bulk tissue. The material sequenced was liver tumor tissue from sampling region 5. Subset here: tumor region T5, tumor centre. These receptor sequences come from a man aged 40-50 years with primary liver carcinoma and hepatitis B virus infection.

As to this clonotype: This may come from a read error, since a much larger clone is one base off. The rearrangement uses TRBV28 and TRBJ2-7; D gene uncertain. Germline V gene sequence: CDR1 MDHEN, CDR2 SYDVKM. This CDR3 is 12 amino acids long. Here the CDR3 reads CASSSDRYDQYF. The CDR3 DNA is TGTGCCAGCAGTTCGGACCGTTACGATCAGTACTTC. Full variable domain (remainder filled in from reference TRBV28 and TRBJ2-7): DVKVTQSSRYLVKRTGEKVFLECVQDMDHENMFWYRQDPGLGLRLIYFSYDVKMKEKGDIPEGYSVSREKKERFSLILESASTNQTSMYLCASSSDRYDQYFGPGTRLTVT.

Points on this clonotype: Here the CDR3 omits its conserved ending phenylalanine or tryptophan, so a read error is the likely source. This chain joins TRBV4-1 and TRBJ2-1; 7 bases line up with TRBD2. CDR1 is MGHRA and CDR2 is YSYEKL in the germline V gene. This CDR3 contains 14 residues. The CDR3 bases are TGCGCCAGCGGCCAGGCGGGAGAGTACAATGGGCAGTTCTCC. Encoded protein: CASGQAGEYNGQFS.

This clonotype was detected ten times or more. The J gene is TRBJ2-1, the V gene TRBV14, with D maybe TRBD2 (5 bases). There are 15 residues in the CDR3. V lost 0 bases, J lost 6 bases, and 12 bases lay in between. CDR1 is SGHDN and CDR2 is FVKESK in the germline V gene. Here the CDR3 DNA reads TGTGCCAGCAGCCAAGATTGGCTAGCAGGCAATGAGCAGTTCTTC. This codes for CASSQDWLAGNEQFF.

In the case of this clonotype: The junction departs from germline at one end; a sequencing error may be responsible. The V and J genes are TRBV5-1 and TRBJ2-3, with 7 bases aligning to TRBD1. This CDR3 is built from 14 residues. CDR1 is SGHRS, CDR2 YFSETQ, per germline. The CDR3 region is CASSRTGPTYTQYF. In DNA, the CDR3 is TGCGCCAGCAGCCGGACAGGCCCCACGTATACACAGTATTTT.

As for this clonotype: A read error may be the cause here, since a much bigger clone is one base away. This chain connects TRBV28 to TRBJ2-1, with TRBD2 matching 8 bases. CDR3 length: 15 amino acids. The trim removed 7 bases at V and 4 bases at J, leaving 9 bases unmatched. In germline, CDR1 is MDHEN, CDR2 SYDVKM. The CDR3 reads CASTSLSGKYNEQFF. CDR3 in DNA: TGTGCCAGCACCTCCCTTAGCGGGAAATACAATGAGCAGTTCTTC.

Note on this clonotype: This may arise from a read error, as a much more abundant clone is one base away. This rearrangement joins TRBV28 to TRBJ2-6, with D perhaps matching TRBD1 or TRBD2 (5 bases each). Looked up from germline, CDR1 is MDHEN and CDR2 is SYDVKM. This CDR3 has 14 amino acids. CDR3 DNA: TGTGCCAGCAACCGGGGCTCTGGGGCCAACGCCCTGACTTTC. This translates into CASNRGSGANALTF.

About this clonotype: The missing conserved phenylalanine or tryptophan at the end of this CDR3 makes a read error likely. This chain uses TRBV11-2 with TRBJ2-7; 7 positions match TRBD2. Germline V gene sequence: CDR1 SGHAT, CDR2 FQNNGV. The CDR3 is 13 amino acids. The CDR3 here is CPSSKQTSSEQYL. The CDR3 nucleotides read TGCCCCAGCAGCAAACAGACTAGCTCCGAGCAGTACTTA.

This clonotype was seen at least ten times. J is TRBJ2-3 and V is TRBV29-1; 9 bases match TRBD2. This CDR3 region has 15 residues. The germline V gene has CDR1 SQVTM and CDR2 ANQGSEA. The J segment lost 4 bases and the V segment lost 7 bases, leaving 12 bases of the junction unmatched. CDR3 in amino acids: CSAANVAGASDTQYF. In DNA, the CDR3 is TGCAGCGCCGCTAATGTAGCGGGAGCCTCAGATACGCAGTATTTT.

Comment on this clonotype: This may arise from a read error, as a much more abundant clone is one base away. The V gene is TRBV28, the J gene TRBJ2-5, with 14 positions matching TRBD2. The CDR3 contains 14 residues. CDR1 and CDR2 (germline): MDHEN, SYDVKM. The CDR3 is CVGATSGRGETQYF. The CDR3 nucleotides read TGTGTCGGCGCGACTAGCGGGAGGGGGGAGACCCAGTACTTC.

In nucleotides, the CDR3 is TGCAGTGCTAGAGAAGAGGGGACTAGCGGGTTCAAGCCTACCTACGAGCAGTACTTC. Encoded protein: CSAREEGTSGFKPTYEQYF. The chain combines TRBV20-1 with TRBJ2-7, with 12 bases aligning to TRBD2. The CDR3 extends over 19 amino acids. CDR1 and CDR2 (germline): DFQATT, SNEGSKA (reference sequence). J gave up 2 bases and V 0 bases, and 14 bases lay outside the gene matches.

Concerning this clonotype: The junction differs from germline at one of its ends, possibly a read error. The chain uses TRBV30 and TRBJ2-3, with 7 bases identical to TRBD2. The CDR3 extends over 20 amino acids. Germline CDR1 reads GTSNPN; CDR2 reads SVGIG (reference sequence). The CDR3 DNA follows: TGTGCCGGGAGACCCCAACTGGGTAGCGGGTTGCCTGTTTCCCCAGATACGCAGTATTTT. It specifies CAGRPQLGSGLPVSPDTQYF.

As for this clonotype: The junction departs from the called germline gene at one end, perhaps through a read error. The V call is TRBV6-5, the J call TRBJ2-1; 15 nucleotides align to TRBD2. The germline V gene has CDR1 MNHEY and CDR2 SVGAGI. The CDR3 totals 16 residues. CDR3 protein: CASRYTGLAGGNEQFF. CDR3 DNA sequence: TGTGCCAGCAGGTACACGGGACTAGCGGGGGGTAATGAGCAATTCTTC.

As regards this clonotype: The conserved final phenylalanine or tryptophan is absent from the CDR3, which likely points to a read error. Because the CDR3's place on the DNA is in doubt, the DNA is left out and the CDR3 is given as listed by TCRdb. This chain uses TRBV2 with TRBJ2-5; the table's D call TRBD2 went unverified against the DNA. Inclusive of both ends, the CDR3 amounts to 11 amino acids. The germline gives CDR1 SNHLY, CDR2 FYNNEI. This chain's CDR3 is CASSETDSGTL.

As regards this clonotype: This may arise from a read error, as a much more abundant clone is one base away. This chain joins TRBV28 and TRBJ2-1; 8 nucleotides agree with TRBD1. The germline gives CDR1 MDHEN, CDR2 SYDVKM. CDR3 length: 14 amino acids. Written as DNA, the CDR3 is TGTGCCAGCAGCTCCAGGGGGCTTTTCAATAAGCAGTTCTTC. This translates into CASSSRGLFNKQFF.

With regard to this clonotype: One end of the junction fails to match germline, which may point to a read error. V usage is TRBV5-6 and J usage is TRBJ2-2, with 14 nucleotides matching TRBD2. Germline CDR1 is SGHDT and CDR2 is YYEEEE. The CDR3 is made up of 18 amino acids. The CDR3 region is CASSRGLAGDSNTGELLF. In nucleotides, the CDR3 is TGTGCCAGTAGCAGGGGACTAGCGGGAGACTCGAACACCGGGGAGCTGCTTTTT.

Points on this clonotype: The junction departs from germline at one end; a sequencing error may be responsible. The chain joins TRBV12-3 or TRBV12-4 to TRBJ1-2, with unresolved D. This CDR3 comprises 12 residues. As DNA, the CDR3 is TGTGCTAGCAGTTTTCAGTACTATGGCTACACCTTC. The encoded protein is CASSFQYYGYTF.

At least ten counts were recorded for this clonotype. The CDR3 loop is CSAVDAIKNIQYF. CDR3 nucleotide sequence: TGCAGCGCGGTGGATGCTATAAAAAACATTCAGTACTTC. The V gene is TRBV29-1, the J gene TRBJ2-4; D uncertain. Germline CDR1 SQVTM, CDR2 ANQGSEA. The CDR3 is made up of 13 amino acids. Trimming took off 7 bases at V and 4 bases at J, with 14 bases between the two ends. The full variable domain, completed using reference TRBV29-1 and TRBJ2-4, is SAVISQKPSRDICQRGTSLTIQCQVDSQVTMMFWYRQQPGQSLTLIATANQGSEATYESGFVIDKFPISRPNLTFSTLTVSNMSPEDSSIYLCSAVDAIKNIQYFGAGTRLSVL.

This clonotype was found a few times. The V and J genes are TRBV2 and TRBJ2-1; TRBD2 matches 14 bases. The germline CDR1 and CDR2 sequences are SNHLY and FYNNEI. After removal of 7 bases from V and 9 bases from J, the junction contained 8 bases not matched to a gene. The CDR3 extends over 15 amino acids. CDR3 in DNA: TGTGCCAGCACCTCGGGACTAGCGGGAGATGGTGAGCAGTTCTTC. As protein: CASTSGLAGDGEQFF.

With respect to this clonotype: This may come from a read error, since a much larger clone is one base off. This chain joins TRBV5-6 and TRBJ1-2; 12 nucleotides match TRBD1. Germline CDR1 reads SGHDT; CDR2 reads YYEEEE. CDR3 size: 15 residues. CDR3 loop: CASSLSGTGGFGCTF. The CDR3 DNA sequence: TGTGCCAGCAGCTTATCCGGGACAGGGGGCTTTGGCTGCACCTTC.

The genes are TRBV6-1 and TRBJ2-1, with D tentatively TRBD2 (5 bases). CDR3 length equals 15 residues. V lost 9 bases and J lost 4, with 19 bases in between. The V gene's germline CDR1 is MNHNS and CDR2 SASEGT. In DNA form, the CDR3 reads TGTGCCAGTAGTCTTAGCTGGAGGCTTTACAATGAGCAGTTCTTC. Translating gives CASSLSWRLYNEQFF.

The sample holds one count of this clonotype. At one of its ends the junction is not consistent with the germline gene, which may arise from a read error. The chain couples TRBV12-3 or TRBV12-4 to TRBJ2-6, with D perhaps matching TRBD1 (5 bases). The length of the CDR3 is 17 residues. The DNA for the CDR3 is TGTGCCAACAGTTTAACGAGACAGACCTCTGGGGCCAACGTCCTGACTTTC. This sequence encodes CANSLTRQTSGANVLTF.

This clonotype was counted ten times or more. This chain connects TRBV4-1 to TRBJ2-1; D tentatively reads TRBD1 or TRBD2 (6 bases each). The CDR3 contains 14 residues. The V gene's germline CDR1 is MGHRA and CDR2 YSYEKL. Trimming shortened V by 4 bases and J by 8 bases, and 15 bases separated the two germline ends. DNA for the CDR3: TGCGCCAGCAGCCGGGTGGGGGCGGGGTATGAGCAGTTCTTC. It codes for CASSRVGAGYEQFF.

Concerning this clonotype: Given the absence of the conserved phenylalanine or tryptophan at the CDR3 end, a read error is likely. The genes are TRBV11-2 and TRBJ2-7; D is ambiguous. Germline V CDR1 and CDR2: SGHAT, FQNNGV. CDR3 size: 14 residues. CDR3: CASSLTYGAYKQYL. CDR3 DNA: TGTGCCAGCAGCTTAACATACGGAGCCTACAAGCAGTACCTC.

As concerns this clonotype: Given a much more abundant clone one base away, this may be a read error. The chain has TRBV28 and TRBJ2-2; D is uncertain. Germline CDR1 is MDHEN and CDR2 is SYDVKM. CDR3 length: 11 amino acids. The CDR3 reads CTSRDTGELFF. CDR3 DNA: TGTACCAGTAGAGACACCGGGGAGCTGTTTTTT.

On this clonotype: Possible read error: a much larger clone is one base away. The V and J genes are TRBV24-1 and TRBJ2-3; 8 nucleotides line up with TRBD2. Germline CDR1 and CDR2: KGHDR and SFDVKD. This CDR3 is built from 15 residues. The trim removed 5 bases at V and 6 bases at J, leaving 9 bases unmatched. Here the CDR3 DNA reads TGTGCCACCAGTGCGGGACTAGGCTATGAGGATACGCAGTATTTT. It is translated as CATSAGLGYEDTQYF.

A note on this clonotype: Mismatch with germline at one junction end may stem from a read error. V is TRBV6-1 and J is TRBJ1-5; tentative D call: TRBD1 (5 bases). There are 15 residues in the CDR3. CDR1 is MNHNS, CDR2 SASEGT, per germline. In DNA form, the CDR3 reads TGTGCCACCCTCTCTCAGGGAGACAGCAATCAGCTCCAGCATTTT. Its protein is CATLSQGDSNQLQHF.